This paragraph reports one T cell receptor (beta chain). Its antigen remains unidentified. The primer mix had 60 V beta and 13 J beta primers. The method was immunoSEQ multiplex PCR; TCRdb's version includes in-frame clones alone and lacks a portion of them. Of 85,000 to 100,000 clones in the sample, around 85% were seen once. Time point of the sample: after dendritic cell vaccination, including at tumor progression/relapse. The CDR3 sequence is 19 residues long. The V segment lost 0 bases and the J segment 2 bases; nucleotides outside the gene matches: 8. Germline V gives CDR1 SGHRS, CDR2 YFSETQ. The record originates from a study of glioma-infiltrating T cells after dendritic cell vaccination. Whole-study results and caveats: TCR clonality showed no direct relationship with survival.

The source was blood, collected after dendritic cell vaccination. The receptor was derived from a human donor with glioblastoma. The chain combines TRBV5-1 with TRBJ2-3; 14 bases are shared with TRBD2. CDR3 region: CASSLAGLAGGSITDTQYF. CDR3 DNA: TGCGCCAGCAGCTTGGCTGGACTAGCGGGAGGAAGTATCACAGATACGCAGTATTTT.